This T cell receptor (beta chain) is drawn from a study of cytomegalovirus exposure and HLA in healthy donors (dated by TCRdb to between 2016 and 2019). At the level of the whole study: An earlier analysis of approximately 600 of the donors reported 250 to 350 Gb of sequence data and roughly 100 million unique TCR beta sequences from about 179 million T cells. Around 320 gigabases of sequencing data and approximately 93 million unique TCR sequences were included in an early release covering around 650 HLA-typed donors. Donor age, sex, ethnicity and CMV serostatus were collected together with the repertoire data. The study was designed to test whether signatures of past pathogen exposure could be identified by cataloging public T cell receptors. Both class I and class II loci were covered by HLA typing, at four-digit resolution. The later analysis used no new phenotypic data to find candidate immune exposures, relying instead on TCR beta sequences and their occurrence across donors. The study combined high-throughput TCR immunosequencing, statistical association of individual TCRs with disease status, and machine learning to predict cytomegalovirus infection status. An earlier analysis of a few hundred of the donors applied high-throughput TCR beta sequencing to assess whether each TCR beta V gene segment acted as functional or pseudogenic. Roughly 5 DR-DQ haplotypes were handled as single units for association and clustering because linkage in the cohort was strong. All discovery cohort repertoires had been generated using a single sequencing platform. The genetic ancestry cluster associated with self-reported Caucasian donors included around four fifths of the 398 genotyped donors. On average, roughly 250,000 unique TCR beta nucleotide sequences were sequenced per donor among more than 350 genotyped donors of the cohort, with 15% to 20% of those sequences being non-productive. A later analysis re-analyzed previously published TCR beta repertoires from approximately 670 donors and added high-resolution HLA genotyping to study TCR occurrence patterns. Genome-wide SNP genotypes for about three fifths of the 666 donors were used in a later genetic analysis, which treated that subset as a discovery cohort. The number of typed donors differed by locus: about 620-640 for A, B, C, DRB1 and DQB1; roughly 510 for DQA1; some 590 for DPA1; and roughly 490 for DPB1. Along with the approximately 700-subject first cohort, a separate validation cohort of over a hundred different subjects was used. Using immunosequencing, the study profiled T cell repertoires from 500 to 800 subjects and related those repertoires to cytomegalovirus serostatus.

This clone was detected only a few times. Its antigen target is currently unknown. The record has no base qualities; no much larger clone is one base away. Broad study findings and their caveats: Some IMGT-functional V segments, including TRBV6-2 and TRBV6-3, could not be distinguished by the 87-base-pair reads and were therefore excluded. In a later genetic analysis, a missense DCLRE1C variant was associated with V-gene and J-gene trimming of TCR beta chains, and the association was replicated in an independent cohort. It was suggested by the authors that the approach could potentially be generalized to other disease states and immunological phenotypes. A further reported finding was that TCR beta sequences accurately predicted the HLA-A and HLA-B alleles for most subjects in the first cohort. According to a later genetic analysis, donors in an Asian-associated ancestry cluster had fewer N-insertions in productive TCRs than the roughly 670-donor mean. In an earlier analysis of 450 to 750 of the donors, most TCR beta V segments appeared in productive rearrangements about 87% or about 30% of the time, broadly matching IMGT annotations. CMV serostatus was the only immune exposure information available for the cohort. In a later analysis, the rate of TCR association differed among HLA loci, with DRB1 alleles having the most associated TCRs and HLA-C alleles having the fewest. Because counts were too low, roughly 17 rarely observed V segments, including chromosome 9 orphons, were left out of the earlier analysis of some 640 of the donors. According to a later analysis, most CMV-associated TCR beta chains appeared to be HLA-restricted, and the HLA associations seemed to be driven largely by CMV exposure. At a false discovery rate of 0.05, a later analysis linked around 17,000 TCR beta sequences to specific HLA alleles. In this cohort, only TCR beta chains were sequenced, and detectable features were limited by the absence of alpha or paired-chain data. A group of highly shared sequence variants was considered likely to be a technical artifact of the sequencing pipeline. Linkage disequilibrium might explain the correlated functional status among segregating V segments, but an unknown experimental factor could not be ruled out. Strong co-occurrence of HLA alleles, especially DR and DQ, made assigning TCR associations to individual alleles difficult. In both the original and validation cohorts, the classifier was reported to diagnose cytomegalovirus status with high specificity and sensitivity. Several of the top co-occurrence clusters appeared to be linked to parvovirus B19, influenza, CMV and Epstein-Barr virus, according to a later analysis. Across donors, most TCR sequences were observed very rarely, whereas some public TCRs were present in many individuals. In vitro tests confirmed that a few of the cytomegalovirus-associated TCR beta chains recognize cytomegalovirus antigens. A total of 150 to 200 TCR beta chains were listed by the study as associated with cytomegalovirus. HLA typing was unavailable for some donors at each locus, so association tests used only the typed subset. Presence/absence analyses assumed roughly uniform sequencing depth across donors, an assumption that may not hold. In a later analysis, HLA-associated TCR beta chains showed more clonal expansion and lower generation probabilities than non-associated chains that were equally common.

The cohort was made up of 500 to 800 healthy bone marrow donors. At the time of sampling, all cohort members were nominally healthy, though unrecorded immune exposures were likely present. The donor tested CMV seropositive and was one of the 289 seropositive cohort members. Every donor gave a peripheral blood sample, and the peripheral blood mononuclear cells from that sample were used for TCR beta sequencing. The Qiagen DNeasy Blood Extraction Kit was used to extract genomic DNA from the blood cell samples. Libraries were made using the immunoSEQ multiplex PCR assay. For the multiplex PCR, a mixture combining 60 forward primers for TCR Vbeta segments and 13 reverse primers for TCR Jbeta segments was used. The CDR3 region of rearranged TCR beta genes was amplified from genomic DNA with a multiplex PCR assay. On the Illumina HiSeq System, the amplified TCR beta libraries were sequenced as 87-base-pair reads. In the source study's methods: A later analysis tallied around 87 million unique TCR beta chains across the 550 to 850 repertoires, and some 10 million of those chains were shared by two or more donors. Raw reads were error-corrected and collapsed into unique sequences with a nearest-neighbor algorithm that merged closely related sequences to remove PCR and sequencing errors. Alignment of CDR3 sequences to IMGT reference sequences was used to assign V, D and J gene segments. For a sequence to be retained, a match of at least six nucleotides to both a V gene segment and a J gene segment was required. A rearrangement counted as productive if the CDR3 had no stop codons and remained in frame with V and J, and every other rearrangement counted as non-productive. CDR3 was defined according to IMGT convention as the region running from the second conserved V-encoded cysteine to the conserved J-encoded phenylalanine. The earlier analysis of 500 to 750 of the donors excluded any sequence lacking an unambiguous match to a single V gene segment. In an earlier analysis of several hundred of the donors, a V segment was called functional when productive rearrangements were above 56.7%, and segregating when the standard deviation between donors exceeded 5%. A statistical classification framework was built for diagnosing cytomegalovirus status from the catalog of TCR beta chain sequences. V and J gene assignment, in a later analysis, came from comparing TCR nucleotide sequences with IMGT/GENE-DB human TR gene sequences. A later analysis assigned CDR3 sequences and most-parsimonious VDJ recombination scenarios with the TCRdist pipeline. In a later analysis, each TCR beta chain was defined by its CDR3 amino acid sequence together with its V-gene family, and reads lacking a unique V-gene family were excluded. As a way to deal with suspected cross-contamination and a sequencing artifact, a later analysis dropped nearly 600 nucleotide sequences that were highly shared and had low generation probability. For each public chain, a later analysis derived a clonal expansion index from normalized ranks of inferred template counts within each repertoire. In a later analysis, generation probabilities were computed using a VDJ recombination model fitted to out-of-frame rearrangements, and the results were checked against IGoR. A later analysis scored TCR-TCR, TCR-HLA and TCR-CMV co-occurrence with hypergeometric tests, applying a repertoire-size bias correction to TCR pairs. To estimate false discovery rates, a later analysis permuted the HLA or CMV assignments 20 times. A later analysis grouped co-occurring TCRs with DBSCAN, adding TCRdist sequence similarity when clustering within HLA-allele-positive subsets. Co-occurrence clustering excluded repertoires with fewer than 30,000 or more than 120,000 public chains, plus five with anomalous nucleotide sharing. Held by TCRdb, this immuneACCESS table contains in-frame sequences only and omits some clones. Under half of the omission traces to an unresolved V gene where checked; the cause of the rest is unknown. For V, J and clone size, that table is used; D and trimming come from the DNA. This sample lists about 110,000 clones; roughly 71% were detected once. The top ten hold 2.5% to 3% of the sample.

The CDR3 runs 17 amino acids, cysteine and phenylalanine included. The DNA shown is the 51-base CDR3, in frame from base 1. V and J are trimmed by 0 bases and 1 base, and the gene matches miss 8 bases of the junction. According to the germline V gene, CDR1 reads SGHRS and CDR2 reads YFSETQ. The clonotype was recovered from a male donor in good health and CMV-seropositive. The chain was built from TRBV5-1 and TRBJ1-2, with TRBD1 identical over 8 junction bases. Sequencing input: PBMCs. The nucleotide sequence is TGCGCCAGCAGCTTGGGCCCCGCAGGGGGCATTAACTATGGCTACACCTTC. Its translation reads: CASSLGPAGGINYGYTF.